This T cell receptor beta chain derives from a study of naive and memory T cell subsets. Study-wide results and limits: Diversity fell and Gini index rose from naive through CM, EM, EMRA.

This clonotype came up a few times. Its cognate antigen is unknown. This CDR3 has 15 residues. J gave up 2 bases and V 3 bases, and 6 bases lay outside the gene matches. In germline, CDR1 is SGHVS, CDR2 FNYEAQ. Two oligonucleotides, mixed equimolar, formed the beta constant-region primer covering TRBC1 and TRBC2. Nested alpha and beta constant-region primers with the SP2 primer drove four PCR rounds on ligated cDNA. TCRdb reprocessed the UMI-ligation and nested PCR reads via MiXCR and lists one record per CDR3 protein. The repertoire has 8,800 or so distinct CDR3 sequences, 28% of them found once; the top ten carry about three fifths.

The sequenced material came from CD8+ TEMRA cells from blood. Subset of the sample: effector memory re-expressing CD45RA, CD45RA+ CD27-. J is TRBJ2-7 and V is TRBV7-6, with 8 bases aligning to TRBD1. The TCR originated in a human donor in good health. The CDR3 coding sequence is TGTGCCAGCAGCTTCGGGACAGGACTTACCTACGAGCAGTACTTC. Translated: CASSFGTGLTYEQYF.